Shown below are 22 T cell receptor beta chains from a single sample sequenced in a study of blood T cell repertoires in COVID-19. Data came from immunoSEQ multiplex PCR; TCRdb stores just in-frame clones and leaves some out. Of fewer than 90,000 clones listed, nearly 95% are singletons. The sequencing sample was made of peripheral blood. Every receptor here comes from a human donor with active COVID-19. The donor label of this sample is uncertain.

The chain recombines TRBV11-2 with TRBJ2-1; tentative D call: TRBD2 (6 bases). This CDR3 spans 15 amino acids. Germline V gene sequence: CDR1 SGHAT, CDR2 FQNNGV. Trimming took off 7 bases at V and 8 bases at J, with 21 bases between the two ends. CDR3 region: CASNPRGSLGDEQFF. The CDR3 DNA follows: TGTGCCAGCAACCCCCGGGGGTCCCTCGGGGATGAGCAGTTCTTC.

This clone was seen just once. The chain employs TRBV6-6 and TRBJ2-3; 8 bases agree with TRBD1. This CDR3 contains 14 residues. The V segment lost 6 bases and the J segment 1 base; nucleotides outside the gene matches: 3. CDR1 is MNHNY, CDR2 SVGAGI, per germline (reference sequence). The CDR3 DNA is TGTGCCAGCAGGGACAGGGCGGGCACAGATACGCAGTATTTT. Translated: CASRDRAGTDTQYF.

CDR3 bases: TGTGCCAGCAGCCGGGGGGCGCGGCAGGGCACAGATACGCAGTATTTT. It yields the protein CASSRGARQGTDTQYF. The chain carries TRBV7-6 and TRBJ2-3, with D possibly being TRBD2 (7 bases). Germline lookup yields CDR1 SGHVS and CDR2 FNYEAQ. The CDR3 totals 16 residues. V shed 5 bases and J shed 1 base, with 16 bases lying between them.

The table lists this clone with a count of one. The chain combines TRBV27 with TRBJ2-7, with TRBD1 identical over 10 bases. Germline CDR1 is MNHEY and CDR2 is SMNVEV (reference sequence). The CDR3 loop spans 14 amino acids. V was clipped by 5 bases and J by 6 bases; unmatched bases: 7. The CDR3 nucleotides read TGTGCCAGCAGTCTGGGACAGGGGACCTCCGAGCAGTACTTC. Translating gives CASSLGQGTSEQYF.

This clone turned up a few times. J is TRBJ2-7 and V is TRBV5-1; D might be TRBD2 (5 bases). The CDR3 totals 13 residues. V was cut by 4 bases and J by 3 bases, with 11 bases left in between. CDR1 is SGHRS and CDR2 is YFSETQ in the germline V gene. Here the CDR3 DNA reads TGCGCCAGCAGCGCGACGGGGTTCTACGAGCAGTACTTC. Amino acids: CASSATGFYEQYF.

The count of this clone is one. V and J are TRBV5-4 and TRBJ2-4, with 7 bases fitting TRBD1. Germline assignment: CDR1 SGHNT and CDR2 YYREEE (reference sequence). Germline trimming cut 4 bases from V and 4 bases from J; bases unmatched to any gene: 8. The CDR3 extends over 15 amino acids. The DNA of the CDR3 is TGTGCCAGCAGCCCCCCCGGGACAGCAAAAAACATTCAGTACTTC. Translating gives CASSPPGTAKNIQYF.

CDR3 protein: CASSRGGLYTDTQYF. CDR3 nucleotide sequence: TGTGCCAGCAGCCGGGGTGGACTCTACACAGATACGCAGTATTTT. V gene TRBV6-2 or TRBV6-3 combines with J gene TRBJ2-3, with D maybe TRBD2 (5 bases). The V and J ends lost 6 bases and 2 bases respectively, with 15 bases between them. The CDR3 has 15 amino acids. CDR1 MNHEY and CDR2 SVGEGT come from the germline V gene.

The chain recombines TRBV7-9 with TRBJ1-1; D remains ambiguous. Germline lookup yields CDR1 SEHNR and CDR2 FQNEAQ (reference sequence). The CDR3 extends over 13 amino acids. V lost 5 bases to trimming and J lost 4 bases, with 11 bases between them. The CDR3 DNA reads TGTGCCAGCAGCAAAAGTGGCCCCACTGAAGCTTTCTTT. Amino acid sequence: CASSKSGPTEAFF.

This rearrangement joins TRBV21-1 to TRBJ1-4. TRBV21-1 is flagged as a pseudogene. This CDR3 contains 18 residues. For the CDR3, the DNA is TGTGCCAGCAGCAAAGAAGGAAGACCGGGTTATTCTAATGAAAAACTGTTTTTT. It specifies CASSKEGRPGYSNEKLFF.

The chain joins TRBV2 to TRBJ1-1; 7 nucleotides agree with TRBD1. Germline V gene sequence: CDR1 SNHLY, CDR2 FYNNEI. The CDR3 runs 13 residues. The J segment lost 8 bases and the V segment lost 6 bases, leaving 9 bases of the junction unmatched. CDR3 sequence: CASSGGQAREAFF. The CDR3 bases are TGTGCCAGCAGCGGAGGACAGGCGCGAGAAGCTTTCTTT.

CDR3 sequence (DNA): TGTGCCAGCGGGGAGACTAGCCCTGGGGGGACCCAGTACTTC. Translating it yields CASGETSPGGTQYF. This chain joins TRBV6-5 and TRBJ2-5; 7 positions agree with TRBD2. The length of the CDR3 is 14 residues. The V gene end was trimmed by 8 bases and the J gene end by 7 bases; junction bases not matched to a gene: 13. Looked up from germline, CDR1 is MNHEY and CDR2 is SVGAGI.

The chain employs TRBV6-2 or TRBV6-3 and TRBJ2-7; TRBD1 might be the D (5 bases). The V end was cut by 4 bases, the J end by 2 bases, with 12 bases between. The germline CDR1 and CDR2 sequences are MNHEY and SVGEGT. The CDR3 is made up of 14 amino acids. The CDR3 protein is CASSSHRSPYEQYF. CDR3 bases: TGTGCCAGCAGTTCCCACAGGAGCCCCTACGAGCAGTACTTC.

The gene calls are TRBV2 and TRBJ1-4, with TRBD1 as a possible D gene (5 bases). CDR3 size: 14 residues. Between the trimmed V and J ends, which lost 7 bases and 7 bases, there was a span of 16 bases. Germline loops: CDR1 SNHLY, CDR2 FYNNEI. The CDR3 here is CASTPGSPSEKLFF. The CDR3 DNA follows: TGTGCCAGCACTCCAGGGTCCCCAAGTGAAAAACTGTTTTTT.

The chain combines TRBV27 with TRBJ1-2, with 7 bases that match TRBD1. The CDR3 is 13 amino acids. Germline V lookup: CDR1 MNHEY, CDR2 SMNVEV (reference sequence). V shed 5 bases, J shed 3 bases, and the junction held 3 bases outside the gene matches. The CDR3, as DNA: TGTGCCAGCAGTACAGGGGTGGACTATGGCTACACCTTC. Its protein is CASSTGVDYGYTF.

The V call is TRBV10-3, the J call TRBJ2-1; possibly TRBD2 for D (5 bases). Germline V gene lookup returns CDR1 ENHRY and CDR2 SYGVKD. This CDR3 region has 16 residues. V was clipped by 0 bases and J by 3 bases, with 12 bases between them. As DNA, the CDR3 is TGTGCCATCAGTGAGTCAGAGGGTCTTGGCTACAATGAGCAGTTCTTC. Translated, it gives CAISESEGLGYNEQFF.

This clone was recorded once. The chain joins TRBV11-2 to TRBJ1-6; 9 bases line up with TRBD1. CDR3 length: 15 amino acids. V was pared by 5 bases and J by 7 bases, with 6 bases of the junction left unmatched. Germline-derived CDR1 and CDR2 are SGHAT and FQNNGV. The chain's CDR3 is CASSRTGTGNSPLHF. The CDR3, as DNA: TGTGCCAGCAGCCGAACTGGGACAGGGAATTCACCCCTCCACTTT.

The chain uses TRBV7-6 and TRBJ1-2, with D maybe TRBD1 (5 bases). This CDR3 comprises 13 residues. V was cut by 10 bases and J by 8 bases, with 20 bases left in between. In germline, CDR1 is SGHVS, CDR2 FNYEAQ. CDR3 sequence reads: CAILKQVPKGYTF. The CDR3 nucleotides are TGTGCCATACTCAAACAGGTACCGAAGGGCTACACCTTC.

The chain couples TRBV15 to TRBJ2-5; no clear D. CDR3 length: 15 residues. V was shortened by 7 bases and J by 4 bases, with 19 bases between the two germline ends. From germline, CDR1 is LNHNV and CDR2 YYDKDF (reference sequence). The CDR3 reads CATTSSALTGETQYF. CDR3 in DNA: TGTGCCACCACATCAAGCGCTCTCACGGGAGAGACCCAGTACTTC.

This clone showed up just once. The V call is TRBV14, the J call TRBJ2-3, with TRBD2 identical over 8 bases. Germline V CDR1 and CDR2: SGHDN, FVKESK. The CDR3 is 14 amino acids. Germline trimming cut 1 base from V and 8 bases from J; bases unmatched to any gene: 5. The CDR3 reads CASSQGGLEGTQYF. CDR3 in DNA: TGTGCCAGCAGCCAAGGGGGACTAGAGGGTACGCAGTATTTT.

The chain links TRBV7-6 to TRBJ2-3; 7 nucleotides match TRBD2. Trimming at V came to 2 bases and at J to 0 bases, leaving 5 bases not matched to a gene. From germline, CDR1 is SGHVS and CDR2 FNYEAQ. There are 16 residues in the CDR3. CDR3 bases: TGTGCCAGCAGCTTAAGCGGGGCGATTAGCACAGATACGCAGTATTTT. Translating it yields CASSLSGAISTDTQYF.

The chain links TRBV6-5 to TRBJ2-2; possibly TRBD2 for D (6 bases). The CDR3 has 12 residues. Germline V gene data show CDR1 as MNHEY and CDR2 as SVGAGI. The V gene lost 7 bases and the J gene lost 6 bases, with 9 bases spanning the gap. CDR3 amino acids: CASTPGAGELFF. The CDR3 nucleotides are TGTGCCAGCACTCCGGGGGCCGGGGAGCTGTTTTTT.

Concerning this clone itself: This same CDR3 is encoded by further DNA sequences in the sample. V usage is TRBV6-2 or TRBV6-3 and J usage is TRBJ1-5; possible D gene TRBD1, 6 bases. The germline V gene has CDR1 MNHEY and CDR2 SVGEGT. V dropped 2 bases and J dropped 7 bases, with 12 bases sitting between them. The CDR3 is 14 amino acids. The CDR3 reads CASSYGGAGQPQHF. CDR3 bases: TGTGCCAGCAGTTACGGGGGGGCCGGCCAGCCCCAGCATTTT.